This TCR beta chain originates from a study of beta chain features in type 1 diabetes. Findings and limits, study-wide: TCRB CDR3s were moderately but significantly shorter in Type 1 diabetes patients in all four CD4+ subsets.

Purities in excess of 95% were seen in all sorted populations. This CDR3 is 14 amino acids long. Trimming took 4 bases from V and 5 from J; bases not matched to a gene: 5. Germline V CDR1 and CDR2: SNHLY, FYNNEI. Investigators reverse transcribed all isolated RNA, so they sequenced expressed TCRB transcripts. It was found that naive, central memory and regulatory T cell samples averaged around 3.6 million reads. This table comes from immunoSEQ multiplex PCR, and its TCRdb copy is limited to in-frame clones, with some not included. The sample lists 900,000 or so clones; 17% were seen once. Notes on this clone: Its antigen is currently unknown. Other DNA sequences in this sample translate to the same CDR3.

The sequenced sample was naive CD4+ T cells from blood. The J gene is TRBJ2-7, the V gene TRBV2; 10 bases agree with TRBD1. The sequence was collected from a woman between 18 and 30 years old in good health. CDR3 DNA sequence: TGTGCCAGCAGTGCGGACAGGGGGGGGGACGAGCAGTACTTC. Protein: CASSADRGGDEQYF.